A selection of T cell receptor beta chains follows, all from one sample in a study of shared clonotypes between healthy human individuals. Libraries were prepared by immunoSEQ multiplex PCR; TCRdb keeps only in-frame clonotypes and omits some of them. Seen here are a few million clones, just over 90% observed once, and the top ten hold under 0.15%. Sequenced: naive CD4+ T cells sorted from blood. The receptor source for this set is a man aged 18 to 30 in good health. Both conserved end residues are part of each CDR3. The D gene is left open where the match is weak.

V gene	D gene	J gene	CDR3 protein
TRBV18	.	TRBJ1-1	CASSPPPGYGVAFF
TRBV9	.	TRBJ2-3	CASSVGGSRSDTQYF
TRBV5-1	.	TRBJ2-6	CASNTGSGANVLTF
TRBV23-1	TRBD1	TRBJ2-2	CASSQSGRGRSTGELFF
TRBV7-2	TRBD2	TRBJ2-7	CASSTRGLAVTYEQYF
TRBV7-2	.	TRBJ2-3	CASSARLLADTQYF
TRBV6-6	TRBD1	TRBJ1-2	CASSKGQGAGYTF
TRBV11-2	.	TRBJ2-3	CASSPASDTQYF
TRBV7-3	.	TRBJ2-3	CASSPGTNTDTQYF
TRBV9	TRBD2	TRBJ2-3	CASSVAGGVTDTQYF
TRBV30	.	TRBJ2-6	CAWIKGTGANVLTF
TRBV4-2	.	TRBJ2-2	CASSQDTGVRNTGELFF
TRBV28	.	TRBJ1-3	CASSLGGLGNTIYF
TRBV6-1	.	TRBJ2-6	CASSEVAGSGANVLTF
TRBV28	TRBD1	TRBJ2-2	CASSFIYTGTGGLGELFF
TRBV5-6	.	TRBJ2-3	CASSSGEAQYF
TRBV19	.	TRBJ2-2	CASSQRVTVLELFF
TRBV5-1	.	TRBJ1-1	CASSLARNTEAFF
TRBV4-2	.	TRBJ1-6	CASSQDRPPLHF
TRBV9	.	TRBJ2-7	CASSVAGTSYEQYF
TRBV5-4	.	TRBJ2-4	CASSTAGFLNIQYF
TRBV19	TRBD1	TRBJ2-7	CASSNRDSSYEQYF
TRBV6-6	.	TRBJ2-5	CASCFPLGETQYF
TRBV5-1	.	TRBJ1-1	CASSLRQEANTEAFF
TRBV2	.	.	CASSLLSYEQYF
TRBV10-3	TRBD1	TRBJ1-3	CAISDRQGPGNTIYF
TRBV4-2	.	TRBJ2-5	CASSQGGTRAEGTQYF
TRBV7-2	.	TRBJ2-7	CASSPRLGRYEQYF
TRBV4-1	.	TRBJ1-5	CASSQDIGRPQHF
TRBV30	.	TRBJ1-5	CAWSGGFAQPQHF
TRBV6-5	.	TRBJ2-7	CASRNNYEQYF
TRBV7-9	.	TRBJ1-2	CASTGKGYGYTF
TRBV6-5	.	TRBJ2-2	CASYRGAEGTGELFF
TRBV9	TRBD2	TRBJ2-5	CASSVDYRPGLAGEGDQETQYF
TRBV2	TRBD2	TRBJ2-3	CAGQWRGSVDTQYF
TRBV6-1	.	TRBJ2-1	CASSLDRLWFF
TRBV7-9	TRBD1	TRBJ2-2	CASSPQGVGGELFF
TRBV10-3	.	TRBJ1-2	CAISESPADGYTF
TRBV10-2	TRBD1	TRBJ1-6	CASRLDRGDNSPLHF
TRBV13	TRBD2	TRBJ2-1	CASSIGRSSYNEQFF
TRBV9	.	TRBJ1-3	CASSLSGLSSGNTIYF
TRBV10-3	TRBD1	TRBJ1-5	CAISGDRENQPQHF
TRBV2	.	TRBJ2-1	CASNLQGPALGQFF
TRBV18	.	TRBJ2-5	CASSPEDRTRGYF
TRBV2	.	TRBJ2-1	CASSPDWDEQFF
TRBV2	.	TRBJ2-3	CASSLAVTGGTDTQYF
TRBV6-4	TRBD1	TRBJ1-1	CASSPTGLGEAFF
TRBV28	TRBD1	TRBJ1-6	CASSTQDRGGYFYNSPLHF
TRBV6-5	.	TRBJ1-6	CASTQEGPLFSPLHF
TRBV18	.	TRBJ1-2	CASSQMFEGADNYGYTF
TRBV4-1	TRBD2	TRBJ2-1	CASSQGLAGYDEQFF
TRBV9	.	TRBJ2-2	CASSPKVALARFTGELFF